The T cell receptor (beta chain) described here comes from a study of shared clonotypes between healthy human individuals (TCRdb year 2020). In the study overall: The cohort included three men and a couple of women between 18 and 49 years of age. To estimate repertoire size and how much clonotypes are shared between individuals, the study performed deep sequencing of blood TCR repertoires from five healthy adults. For each donor, CD4 naive and CD4 memory were each given three plates, CD8 naive was given two plates, and CD8 memory was given one plate. Per donor, leukapheresis produced somewhere between about 0.85 and 8.9 billion PBMCs. Different laboratories and diverse techniques were used to prepare libraries and sequence TCR repertoires, to increase sequencing depth and limit assay-specific biases.

The donors were healthy, HIV-negative adults with no recently reported acute infections or vaccinations. Only Caucasian adults living in Nashville, Tennessee, USA were represented among the donors. CD4+ T cells were enriched by magnetic negative selection, after which naive cells were positively selected on CD45RA and the negative fraction was taken as the memory subset. Blood was obtained by leukapheresis, after which PBMCs were separated by Ficoll-Histopaque density gradient centrifugation and cryopreserved in liquid nitrogen vapor phase. Analytical flow cytometry was used to check the purity and quantity of every magnetically sorted T cell population. Each sorted fraction had its genomic DNA isolated and then quantified by UV absorbance on a Nanodrop 2000c. Points the paper makes about the study in general: Sharing across a few donors was observed for approximately 5% of naive CD4, about 3.2% of naive CD8, 2% to 2.5% of memory CD4, and less than 0.45% of memory CD8 clonotypes. Pairwise subsampling led to the expectation that sequencing depth would affect the degree of clonotype sharing among donors. Naive subsets generally had larger estimated clonotype richness than memory subsets did. Compared with non-shared clonotypes, clonotypes shared by all four sorted-subset donors had higher generation probabilities. Because the study included a small number of donors, the genetic and exposure-history diversity represented was limited. Sampling was restricted to blood, and TCR repertoires in tissues likely differ from the TCR repertoires found in blood. Incomplete sequencing was indicated by rarefaction of sorted-subset datasets, despite the large sequencing depth.

Points on this clone: Its binding antigen is unknown. There are no base qualities to consult, and no much larger clone falls within one base.

Using the deep immunoSEQ assay, multiplex PCR amplified TCR CDR3 regions from genomic DNA. Extracted genomic DNA from each cell subset was distributed evenly across all wells of several immunoSEQ 96-well plates, and each plate was treated as a replicate. For sorted subsets, about 210 ng of genomic DNA, equivalent to around 29,000 T cell genomes, went into each replicate PCR. Purified libraries were measured with a Qubit 3.0 fluorometer, size-checked on a Bioanalyzer 2100, and measured again with the KAPA Library Quantification kit. Every immunoSEQ 96-well plate was sequenced on a dedicated single-read 150-cycle Illumina NextSeq 550 flow cell. Per the authors' processing: The immunoSEQ output contained only junctional sequences without quality scores, so filtering could not match that applied to full-length reads. To assign V/J genes and CDR3, sequences were annotated using PyIR, a Python wrapper for IgBLAST v1.9, with IMGT germline references. Reads with weak V/J assignments (E-value above 1e-6), missing CDR3, stop codons, out-of-frame junctions, or ambiguous translated residues were removed. V3J clonotypes were defined as sequences sharing the same inferred V gene, J gene, and CDR3 amino acid sequence. Percentage overlap between repertoires was computed as shared unique clonotypes divided by the size of the smaller repertoire. RTK rarefaction, the Chao1 estimator, and Recon v2.1 estimates of unobserved clonotypes were used to assess repertoire richness. Generation probabilities for all TCRbeta clonotypes obtained by the gDNA method from a handful of donors were computed using OLGA. TCRdb carries this immuneACCESS record with in-frame sequences only. Its versions omit some clonotypes, under half of them owing to an unresolved V gene in the studies checked, with the rest unexplained. For V, J and clone size, that table is used; D and trimming come from the DNA. The sample includes millions of clones, with 85% to 95% observed a single time. The ten largest make up approximately 0.4% of the sample.

Sample: naive CD4+ T cells from PBMCs. Taken with the paper, the label for cell subset or site translates to: CD45RA+ positively selected. This TCR was recovered from a man younger than 30 in good health. Some clones in this sample may be carry-over from other donors' samples.

The nucleotide sequence reads TGTGCCAGCAGCTTAAACGATGCAACTAATGAAAAACTGTTTTTT. This encodes CASSLNDATNEKLFF. The chain uses TRBV7-9 and TRBJ1-4, with the identity of the D gene unclear. The germline V gene encodes CDR1 SEHNR and CDR2 FQNEAQ (reference sequence). The junction carries 7 bases between V and J, which are trimmed by 2 bases and 0 bases respectively. The CDR3 numbers 15 residues from cysteine through phenylalanine. The CDR3 DNA has 45 bases and is translated from base 1.